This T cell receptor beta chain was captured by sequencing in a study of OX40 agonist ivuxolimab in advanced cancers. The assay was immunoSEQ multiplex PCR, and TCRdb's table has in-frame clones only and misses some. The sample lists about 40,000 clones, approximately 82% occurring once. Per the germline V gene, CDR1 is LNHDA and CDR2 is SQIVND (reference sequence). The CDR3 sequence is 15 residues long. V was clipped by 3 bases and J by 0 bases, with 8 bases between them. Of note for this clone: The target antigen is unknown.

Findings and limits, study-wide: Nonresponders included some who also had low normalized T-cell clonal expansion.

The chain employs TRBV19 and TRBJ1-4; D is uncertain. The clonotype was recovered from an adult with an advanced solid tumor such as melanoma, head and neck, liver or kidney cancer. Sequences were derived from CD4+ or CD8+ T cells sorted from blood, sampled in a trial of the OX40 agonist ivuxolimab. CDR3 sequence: CASSIRSATNEKLFF. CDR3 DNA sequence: TGTGCCAGTAGTATTAGGAGTGCAACTAATGAAAAACTGTTTTTT.